A single sample gave rise to the 10 T cell receptor beta chains below, sequenced in a study of blood T cells in healthy people across ages. PCR was performed a second time for about 6 to 12 cycles using a sample-barcoded 5' primer and a J-beta primer mix. TCRdb reprocessed the 5' RACE reads with MiXCR, giving one entry per CDR3 protein. The data show 550,000 to 700,000 distinct CDR3 sequences, roughly a quarter seen once. The specimen was blood. The origin of the receptors is a woman in her 70s in good health.

The chain is built from TRBV5-1 and TRBJ2-1; 13 bases fit TRBD2. This CDR3 region has 19 residues. Trimming took 1 base from V and 0 from J; bases not matched to a gene: 7. In germline, CDR1 is SGHRS, CDR2 YFSETQ. DNA of the CDR3: TGCGCCAGCAGCTTGACTAGCGGGGGGGCAGGGAGCTCCTACAATGAGCAGTTCTTC. Protein: CASSLTSGGAGSSYNEQFF.

This clonotype was picked up a small number of times. The rearrangement uses TRBV15 and TRBJ2-7; D is possibly TRBD2 (5 bases). Germline-derived CDR1 and CDR2 are LNHNV and YYDKDF (reference sequence). The CDR3 is made up of 14 amino acids. The V and J ends lost 0 bases and 5 bases respectively, with 11 bases between them. In DNA form, the CDR3 reads TGTGCCACCAGCAGAGATCTAGGGAGCGACGAGCAGTACTTC. Translation: CATSRDLGSDEQYF.

A few counts support this clonotype. V and J are TRBV29-1 and TRBJ2-3; the match to TRBD2 covers 10 bases. V shed 5 bases, J shed 4 bases, and the junction held 3 bases outside the gene matches. Germline V CDR1 and CDR2: SQVTM, ANQGSEA. There are 13 residues in the CDR3. The CDR3 region has the DNA TGCAGCGTTAGCGGGGGGGCCCCAGATACGCAGTATTTT. This sequence encodes CSVSGGAPDTQYF.

This chain joins TRBV6-5 and TRBJ2-5, with 8 positions matching TRBD1. The CDR3 extends over 14 amino acids. V lost 2 bases to trimming and J lost 11 bases; unmatched junction nucleotides: 10. Germline V lookup: CDR1 MNHEY, CDR2 SVGAGI. CDR3 sequence: CASSYGGQATGQYF. CDR3 DNA: TGTGCCAGCAGTTACGGGGGACAGGCTACGGGACAGTACTTC.

The gene calls are TRBV2 and TRBJ1-1; 11 bases are shared with TRBD1. The CDR3 is 13 residues long. Losses at the gene ends were 11 bases for V and 6 bases for J; bases not matched to a gene: 8. The germline V gene encodes CDR1 SNHLY and CDR2 FYNNEI. The CDR3 DNA follows: TGTGCCCGGCGAGGGACAGGGGGGGCTGAAGCTTTCTTT. Its translation: CARRGTGGAEAFF. Supplemented by reference TRBV2 and TRBJ1-1, the full variable domain reads EPEVTQTPSHQVTQMGQEVILRCVPISNHLYFYWYRQILGQKVEFLVSFYNNEISEKSEIFDDQFSVERPDGSNFTLKIRSTKLEDSAMYFCARRGTGGAEAFFGQGTRLTVV.

The chain couples TRBV6-2 or TRBV6-3 to TRBJ2-4, with D tentatively TRBD1 (5 bases). CDR3 length equals 13 residues. CDR1 and CDR2 from the germline V gene are MNHEY and SVGEGT. Trimming stripped 0 bases from V and 7 bases from J, with 7 bases between. This CDR3 is CASSYSGDNIQYF. As DNA, the CDR3 is TGTGCCAGCAGTTACTCAGGGGATAACATTCAGTACTTC.

This clonotype was observed a handful of times. The rearrangement joins TRBV19 to TRBJ2-3; no definite D call. In germline, CDR1 is LNHDA, CDR2 SQIVND (reference sequence). V shed 5 bases and J shed 0 bases, with 9 bases lying between them. The CDR3 extends over 14 amino acids. The CDR3 DNA sequence: TGTGCCAGTAGTCGGCTTCTAAGCACAGATACGCAGTATTTT. This translates into CASSRLLSTDTQYF.

The chain links TRBV5-1 to TRBJ2-2; D is unresolved. CDR3 size: 16 residues. The V end lost 0 bases, the J end lost 4 bases, and 13 bases lay between the germline ends. The germline gives CDR1 SGHRS, CDR2 YFSETQ. The CDR3 DNA sequence: TGCGCCAGCAGCTTGGTTACGGGTAGAGGCACCGGGGAGCTGTTTTTT. Translating gives CASSLVTGRGTGELFF. Variable domain in full (rest from reference TRBV5-1 and TRBJ2-2): KAGVTQTPRYLIKTRGQQVTLSCSPISGHRSVSWYQQTPGQGLQFLFEYFSETQRNKGNFPGRFSGRQFSNSRSEMNVSTLELGDSALYLCASSLVTGRGTGELFFGEGSRLTVL.

This sequence joins TRBV7-2 and TRBJ2-1, with 9 nucleotides matching TRBD2. The J segment lost 0 bases and the V segment lost 5 bases, leaving 11 bases of the junction unmatched. Germline V gene lookup returns CDR1 SGHTA and CDR2 FQGNSA. The CDR3 is made up of 18 amino acids. The CDR3 sequence: CASSTGTSSWSSYNEQFF. CDR3 in DNA: TGTGCCAGCAGCACGGGGACTAGCAGCTGGAGCTCCTACAATGAGCAGTTCTTC.

The V call is TRBV20-1, the J call TRBJ1-2; a weak D match, TRBD1 (6 bases). There are 15 residues in the CDR3. The germline CDR1 and CDR2 sequences are DFQATT and SNEGSKA (reference sequence). V was pared by 0 bases and J by 10 bases, with 21 bases between. The CDR3 sequence is CSARDDLRGGSDYTF. For the CDR3, the DNA is TGCAGTGCTAGAGATGACTTGAGAGGGGGGTCTGACTACACCTTC.